What follows describes a single T cell receptor beta chain. Its antigen remains unidentified. The data stem from a study of shared clonotypes between healthy human individuals. Every one of the donors was a Caucasian adult that lived in Nashville, Tennessee. Findings of the study overall: In this cohort, only blood was sampled, and tissue repertoires likely differ.

TCRdb's table, derived via immunoSEQ multiplex PCR, lists solely in-frame clones and lacks some. The data contain 780,000 or so clones, 72% of them singletons. The V gene's germline CDR1 is MGHRA and CDR2 YSYEKL. Trimming stripped 0 bases from V and 0 bases from J, with 2 bases between. CDR3 length equals 13 residues. The genes are TRBV4-1 and TRBJ1-2; D call uncertain. The clonotype originates from a woman in her twenties or thirties in good health. Sequencing was carried out using memory CD4+ T cells sorted from blood. Subset here: CD45RA-negative fraction. The CDR3 sequence: CASSQDPNYGYTF. In nucleotides, the CDR3 is TGCGCCAGCAGCCAAGATCCTAACTATGGCTACACCTTC.